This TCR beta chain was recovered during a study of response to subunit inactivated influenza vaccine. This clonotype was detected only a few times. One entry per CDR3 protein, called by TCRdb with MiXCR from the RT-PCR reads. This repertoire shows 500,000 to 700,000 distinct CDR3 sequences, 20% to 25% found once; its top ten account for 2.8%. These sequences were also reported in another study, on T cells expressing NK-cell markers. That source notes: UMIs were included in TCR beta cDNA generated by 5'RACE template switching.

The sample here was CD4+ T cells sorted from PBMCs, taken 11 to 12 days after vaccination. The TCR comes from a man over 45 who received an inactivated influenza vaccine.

The CDR3 DNA reads TGTGCCAGCAGTATCCTAACTGGCTACGAGCAGTACTTC. This encodes CASSILTGYEQYF. The chain combines TRBV27 with TRBJ2-7; D remains unclear. The CDR3 loop spans 13 amino acids. CDR1 and CDR2 from the germline V gene are MNHEY and SMNVEV (reference sequence). V was trimmed by 5 bases and J by 3 bases, leaving 11 bases between them.